The following is a TCR beta chain sequence with its context. Antigen specificity is unknown. Measured with immunoSEQ multiplex PCR; TCRdb has only the in-frame clones, and not every one. The sample lists around 2.5 million clones; 90% to 95% were seen once. Germline assignment: CDR1 SGHRS and CDR2 YFSETQ. The V gene lost 0 bases and the J gene lost 7 bases, with 17 bases spanning the gap. This CDR3 spans 15 amino acids. The data stem from a study of shared clonotypes between healthy human individuals. Overall study results and limits: Although depth was large, rarefaction showed that sequencing of the sorted subsets was incomplete.

The material sequenced was naive CD4+ T cells from PBMCs. Subset indicated: CD45RA+ positively selected. This chain uses TRBV5-1 with TRBJ2-7; D unresolved. The clonotype comes from a man younger than 35 in good health. Some clones in this sample may be carry-over from other donors' samples. The CDR3 DNA follows: TGCGCCAGCAGCTTGGTCGGTGGCCCCCAAGCGGAGCAGTACTTC. It translates to CASSLVGGPQAEQYF.